Listed here are 3 T cell receptor beta chains from one sample, sequenced in a study of graft-versus-host responses after intestinal transplantation. Assay used: immunoSEQ multiplex PCR; TCRdb lists only in-frame clones, some missing. The table lists roughly 5,400 clones, 25% to 35% of them singletons, with 5% to 6.5% in the top ten. The source material was alloreactive CD4+ T cells from a mixed lymphocyte reaction culture, sampled before transplantation. The subset here: CFSE-low proliferating T cells sorted from approximately 6-day pre-transplant mixed lymphocyte reaction (GvH or HvG direction). The receptors derive from a human patient who was an organ donor for intestinal transplantation.

The chain has TRBV7-7 and TRBJ2-7; D remains ambiguous. This CDR3 spans 13 amino acids. V was trimmed by 1 base and J by 2 bases, leaving 6 bases between them. CDR1 and CDR2 from the germline V gene are SSHAT and FNYEAQ (reference sequence). The CDR3 bases are TGTGCCAGCAGCTTAGACTCCGCCTACGAGCAGTACTTC. Its translation: CASSLDSAYEQYF.

Only a few counts were recorded for this clone. The chain employs TRBV9 and TRBJ2-2; no clear D gene. CDR3 length: 14 amino acids. Looked up from germline, CDR1 is SGDLS and CDR2 is YYNGEE. Trimming shortened V by 0 bases and J by 4 bases, and 7 bases separated the two germline ends. The CDR3 DNA sequence: TGTGCCAGCAGCGTAGACCCGGGCACCGGGGAGCTGTTTTTT. It translates to CASSVDPGTGELFF.

The rearrangement uses TRBV5-1 and TRBJ1-5; 7 bases agree with TRBD1. V trimming: 4 bases; J trimming: 5 bases; junction bases outside the gene matches: 3. CDR1 is SGHRS and CDR2 is YFSETQ in the germline V gene. The CDR3 extends over 13 amino acids. DNA of the CDR3: TGCGCCAGCAGCGGGGACAGCTATCAGCCCCAGCATTTT. Translated, it gives CASSGDSYQPQHF.